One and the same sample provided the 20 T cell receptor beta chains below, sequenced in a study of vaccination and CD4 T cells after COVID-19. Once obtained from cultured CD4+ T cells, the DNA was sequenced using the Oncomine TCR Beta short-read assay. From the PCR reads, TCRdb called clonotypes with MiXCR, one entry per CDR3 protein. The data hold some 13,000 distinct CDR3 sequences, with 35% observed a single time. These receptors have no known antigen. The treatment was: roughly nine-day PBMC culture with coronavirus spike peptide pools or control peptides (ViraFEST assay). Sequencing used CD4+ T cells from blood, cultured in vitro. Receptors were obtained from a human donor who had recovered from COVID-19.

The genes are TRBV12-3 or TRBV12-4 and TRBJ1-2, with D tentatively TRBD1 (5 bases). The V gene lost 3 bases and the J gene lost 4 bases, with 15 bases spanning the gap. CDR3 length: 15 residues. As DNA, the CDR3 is TGTGCCAGCAGTTTTTTGGGCTCAGGGCTCTATGGCTACACCTTC. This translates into CASSFLGSGLYGYTF.

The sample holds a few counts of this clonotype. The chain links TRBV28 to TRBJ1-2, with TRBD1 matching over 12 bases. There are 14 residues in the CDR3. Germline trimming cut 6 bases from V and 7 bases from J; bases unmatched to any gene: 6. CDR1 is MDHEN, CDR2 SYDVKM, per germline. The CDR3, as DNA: TGTGCCAGCAGCACGGGACAGGGGGCGCTTGGCTACACCTTC. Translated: CASSTGQGALGYTF.

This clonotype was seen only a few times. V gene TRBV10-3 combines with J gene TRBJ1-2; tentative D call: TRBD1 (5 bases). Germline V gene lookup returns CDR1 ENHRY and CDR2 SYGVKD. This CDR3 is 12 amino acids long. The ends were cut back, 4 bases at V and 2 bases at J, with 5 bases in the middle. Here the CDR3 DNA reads TGTGCCATCAGTGGACAGAACTATGGCTACACCTTC. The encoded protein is CAISGQNYGYTF.

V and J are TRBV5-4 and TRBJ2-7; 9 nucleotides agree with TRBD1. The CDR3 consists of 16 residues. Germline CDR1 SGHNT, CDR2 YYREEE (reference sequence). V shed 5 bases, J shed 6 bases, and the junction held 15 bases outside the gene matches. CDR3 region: CASSPAGTGNLGEQYF. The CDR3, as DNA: TGTGCCAGCAGTCCAGCCGGGACAGGGAATTTAGGCGAGCAGTACTTC. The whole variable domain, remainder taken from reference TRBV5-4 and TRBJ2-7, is ETGVTQSPTHLIKTRGQQVTLRCSSQSGHNTVSWYQQALGQGPQFIFQYYREEENGRGNFPPRFSGLQFPNYSSELNVNALELDDSALYLCASSPAGTGNLGEQYFGPGTRLTVT.

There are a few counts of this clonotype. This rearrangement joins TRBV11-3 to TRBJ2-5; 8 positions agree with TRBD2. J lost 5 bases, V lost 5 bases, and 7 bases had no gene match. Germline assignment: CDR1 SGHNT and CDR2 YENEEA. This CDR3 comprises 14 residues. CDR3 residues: CASSPTAGAETQYF. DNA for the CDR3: TGTGCCAGCAGCCCCACAGCGGGAGCGGAGACCCAGTACTTC.

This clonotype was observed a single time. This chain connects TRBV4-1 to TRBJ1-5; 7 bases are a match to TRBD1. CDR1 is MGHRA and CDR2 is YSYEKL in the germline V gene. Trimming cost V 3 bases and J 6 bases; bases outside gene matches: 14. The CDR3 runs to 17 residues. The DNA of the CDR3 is TGCGCCAGCAGCCAGGCAGGGGGAGGGGAGGGGGCTCAGCCCCAGCATTTT. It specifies CASSQAGGGEGAQPQHF.

The CDR3, as DNA: TGTGCCAGCAGCTTCGCTAGCGGGAGCTTTGAGCAGTTCTTC. This codes for CASSFASGSFEQFF. The chain joins TRBV5-4 to TRBJ2-1; TRBD2 matches at 10 bases. The CDR3 is made up of 14 amino acids. From germline, CDR1 is SGHNT and CDR2 YYREEE (reference sequence). V lost 2 bases and J lost 9; bases outside the gene matches: 5. The full variable domain, with the rest looked up from reference TRBV5-4 and TRBJ2-1, is ETGVTQSPTHLIKTRGQQVTLRCSSQSGHNTVSWYQQALGQGPQFIFQYYREEENGRGNFPPRFSGLQFPNYSSELNVNALELDDSALYLCASSFASGSFEQFFGPGTRLTVL.

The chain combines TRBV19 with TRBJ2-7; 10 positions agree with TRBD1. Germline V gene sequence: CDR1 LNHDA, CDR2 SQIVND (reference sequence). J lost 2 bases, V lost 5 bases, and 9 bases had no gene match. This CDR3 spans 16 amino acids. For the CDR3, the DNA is TGTGCCAGTAGTCCCCTCGGGGACAGGGGTACCTACGAGCAGTACTTC. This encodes CASSPLGDRGTYEQYF.

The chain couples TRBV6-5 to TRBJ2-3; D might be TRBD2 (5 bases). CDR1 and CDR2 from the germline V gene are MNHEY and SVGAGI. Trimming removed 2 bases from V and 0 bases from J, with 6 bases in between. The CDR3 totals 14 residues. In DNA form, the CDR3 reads TGTGCCAGCAGTTACGGCGGGAGCACAGATACGCAGTATTTT. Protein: CASSYGGSTDTQYF.

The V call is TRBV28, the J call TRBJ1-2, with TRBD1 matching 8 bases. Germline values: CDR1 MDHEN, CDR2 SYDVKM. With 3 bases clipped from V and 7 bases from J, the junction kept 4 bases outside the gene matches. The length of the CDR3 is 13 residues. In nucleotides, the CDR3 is TGTGCCAGCAGTTTTCAGGGGGCCGTTGGCTACACCTTC. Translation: CASSFQGAVGYTF.

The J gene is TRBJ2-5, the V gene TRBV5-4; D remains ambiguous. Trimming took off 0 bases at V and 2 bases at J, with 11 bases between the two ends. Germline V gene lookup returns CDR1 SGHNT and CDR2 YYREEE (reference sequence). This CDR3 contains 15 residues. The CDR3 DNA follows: TGTGCCAGCAGCTTGGGACAACGCTTACAAGAGACCCAGTACTTC. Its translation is CASSLGQRLQETQYF.

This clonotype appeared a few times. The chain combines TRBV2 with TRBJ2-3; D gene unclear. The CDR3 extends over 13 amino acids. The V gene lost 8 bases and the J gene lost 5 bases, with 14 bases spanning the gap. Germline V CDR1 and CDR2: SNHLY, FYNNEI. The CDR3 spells CASRGPLIDTQYF. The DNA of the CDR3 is TGTGCCAGCCGAGGACCCTTGATAGATACGCAGTATTTT.

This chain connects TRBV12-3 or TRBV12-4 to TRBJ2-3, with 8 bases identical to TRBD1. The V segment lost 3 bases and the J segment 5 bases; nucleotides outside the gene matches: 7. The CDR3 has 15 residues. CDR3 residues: CASSLRAGGRDTQYF. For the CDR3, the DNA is TGTGCCAGCAGTTTGAGGGCAGGGGGCAGAGATACGCAGTATTTT.

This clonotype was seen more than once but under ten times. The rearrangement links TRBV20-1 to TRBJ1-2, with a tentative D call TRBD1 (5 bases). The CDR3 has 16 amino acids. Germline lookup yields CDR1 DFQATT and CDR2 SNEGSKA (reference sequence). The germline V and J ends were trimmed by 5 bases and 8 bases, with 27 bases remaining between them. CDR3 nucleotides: TGCAGTGCTGCATCTATCGGGACCGACTCACGGGGAGGCTACACCTTC. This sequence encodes CSAASIGTDSRGGYTF.

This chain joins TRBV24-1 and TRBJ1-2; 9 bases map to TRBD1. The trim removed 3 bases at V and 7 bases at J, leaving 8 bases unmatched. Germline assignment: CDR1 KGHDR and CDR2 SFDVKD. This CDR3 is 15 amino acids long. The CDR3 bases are TGTGCCACCAGTGATCAGGCCCAGACAGGGGGTGGCTACACCTTC. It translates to CATSDQAQTGGGYTF.

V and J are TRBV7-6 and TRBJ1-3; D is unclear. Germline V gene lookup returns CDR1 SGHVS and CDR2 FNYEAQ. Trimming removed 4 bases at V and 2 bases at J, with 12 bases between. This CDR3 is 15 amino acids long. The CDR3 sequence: CASSSPWVPGNTIYF. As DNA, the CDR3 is TGTGCCAGCAGCTCCCCCTGGGTACCTGGAAACACCATATATTTT.

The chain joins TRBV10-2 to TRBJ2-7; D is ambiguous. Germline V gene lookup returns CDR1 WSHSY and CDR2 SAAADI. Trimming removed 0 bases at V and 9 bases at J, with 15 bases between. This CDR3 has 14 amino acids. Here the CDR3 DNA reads TGCGCCAGCAGTGAGTCTTTGCCTCCTCTACGGCAGTACTTC. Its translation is CASSESLPPLRQYF.

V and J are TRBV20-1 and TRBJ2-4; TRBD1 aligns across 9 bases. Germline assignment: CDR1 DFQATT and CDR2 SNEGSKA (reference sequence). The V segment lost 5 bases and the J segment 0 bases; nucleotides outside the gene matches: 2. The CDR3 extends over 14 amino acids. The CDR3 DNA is TGCAGTGCTGGACAGGGGCTAGCCAAAAACATTCAGTACTTC. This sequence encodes CSAGQGLAKNIQYF.

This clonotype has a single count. The CDR3 loop is CTSSQYSPLTSGPTDTQYF. CDR3 sequence (DNA): TGCACCAGCAGCCAGTACTCGCCTCTGACTAGCGGCCCAACAGATACGCAGTATTTT. The chain is built from TRBV1 and TRBJ2-3; TRBD2, the D gene given by the table, was not confirmed from the DNA. TRBV1 is classified as a pseudogene. This CDR3 is 19 amino acids long.

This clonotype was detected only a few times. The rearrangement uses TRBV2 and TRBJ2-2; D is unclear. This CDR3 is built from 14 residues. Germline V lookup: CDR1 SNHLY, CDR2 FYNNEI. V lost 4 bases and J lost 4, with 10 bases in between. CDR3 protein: CASSGARSTGELFF. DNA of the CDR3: TGTGCCAGCAGTGGCGCAAGAAGCACCGGGGAGCTGTTTTTT. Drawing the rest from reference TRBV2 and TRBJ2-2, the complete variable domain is EPEVTQTPSHQVTQMGQEVILRCVPISNHLYFYWYRQILGQKVEFLVSFYNNEISEKSEIFDDQFSVERPDGSNFTLKIRSTKLEDSAMYFCASSGARSTGELFFGEGSRLTVL.